Following are 27 T cell receptor beta chains from one sample sequenced in a study of blood T cells in healthy people across ages. Through a sample-barcoded 5' primer and a J-beta primer mix, a second PCR was run for about 6 to 12 cycles. Using its own MiXCR run on the 5' RACE reads, TCRdb lists one record per CDR3 protein. The sample has more than 1 million distinct CDR3 sequences; 45% are singletons. Sequenced material: blood. The receptor source for this set is a woman aged 60 to 75 in good health.

This clonotype was seen once. J is TRBJ2-1 and V is TRBV20-1; TRBD1 is a possible D gene (8 bases). The CDR3 extends over 12 amino acids. CDR1 DFQATT and CDR2 SNEGSKA come from the germline V gene (reference sequence). V lost 5 bases to trimming and J lost 7 bases, with 12 bases between them. The CDR3 DNA sequence: TGCAGTGCTCAACAGGGGGGGAATGAGCAGTTCTTC. Translating it yields CSAQQGGNEQFF.

This clonotype was recorded a few times. The chain is built from TRBV2 and TRBJ2-1; 10 bases map to TRBD2. Germline V gene sequence: CDR1 SNHLY, CDR2 FYNNEI. This CDR3 has 17 amino acids. After removal of 1 base from V and 5 bases from J, the junction contained 8 bases not matched to a gene. Here the CDR3 reads CASSEVRGLAENNEQFF. The CDR3 bases are TGTGCCAGCAGTGAAGTTCGAGGACTAGCGGAGAACAATGAGCAGTTCTTC.

A few counts support this clonotype. The chain combines TRBV12-3 or TRBV12-4 with TRBJ1-4, with unresolved D. This CDR3 region has 17 residues. With 3 bases removed from V and 6 bases from J, the gap between germline ends came to 20 bases. The CDR3 nucleotides read TGTGCCAGCAGTTTGCGTGCGGGAGGGCGTATTGATGAAAAACTGTTTTTT. It translates to CASSLRAGGRIDEKLFF.

This clonotype was seen a few times. The V and J genes are TRBV7-9 and TRBJ2-1; 9 bases line up with TRBD2. The ends lost 3 bases at V and 9 bases at J; junction bases unmatched: 6. Germline CDR1 SEHNR, CDR2 FQNEAQ (reference sequence). This CDR3 has 14 amino acids. The CDR3 DNA follows: TGTGCCAGCAGCTTCAGGCGGGAGGGCGGTGAGCAGTTCTTC. Translated: CASSFRREGGEQFF.

The chain has TRBV12-3 or TRBV12-4 and TRBJ1-6; possible D gene TRBD1, 5 bases. The CDR3 runs to 17 residues. V was clipped by 3 bases and J by 1 base, with 13 bases between them. The CDR3 nucleotides read TGTGCCAGCAGTTTTAGCGTGGGGGAATCCTATAATTCACCCCTCCACTTT. It yields the protein CASSFSVGESYNSPLHF.

This clonotype occurred a few times. This chain uses TRBV7-2 with TRBJ1-1; TRBD1 is a possible D gene (6 bases). This CDR3 region has 14 residues. Per the germline V gene, CDR1 is SGHTA and CDR2 is FQGNSA. The V gene lost 4 bases and the J gene lost 7 bases, with 16 bases spanning the gap. In DNA, the CDR3 is TGTGCCAGCAGCTGCCAGGGAGGGGGATGTGAAGCTTTCTTT. The encoded protein is CASSCQGGGCEAFF.

This clonotype was seen a single time. The chain joins TRBV7-9 to TRBJ2-7; TRBD2 matches at 9 bases. Germline V gene data show CDR1 as SEHNR and CDR2 as FQNEAQ (reference sequence). Unmatched junction bases numbered 9, after V lost 8 bases and J lost 1 base. There are 15 residues in the CDR3. CDR3 nucleotide sequence: TGTGCCAGCGGAGAAGCGGGAGGTAAATCCTACGAGCAGTACTTC. Its protein product is CASGEAGGKSYEQYF.

In this sample, this clonotype turned up a few times. The V and J genes are TRBV7-2 and TRBJ2-1, with a possible D match to TRBD2 (6 bases). V was clipped by 4 bases and J by 9 bases, with 22 bases between them. The CDR3 covers 16 residues. CDR1 SGHTA and CDR2 FQGNSA come from the germline V gene. The CDR3 sequence is CASSYLGRAPSSEQFF. The CDR3 DNA is TGTGCCAGCAGCTACCTCGGGAGAGCCCCTTCTTCTGAGCAGTTCTTC. Full variable domain (rest looked up from reference TRBV7-2 and TRBJ2-1): GAGVSQSPSNKVTEKGKDVELRCDPISGHTALYWYRQSLGQGLEFLIYFQGNSAPDKSGLPSDRFSAERTGGSVSTLTIQRTQQEDSAVYLCASSYLGRAPSSEQFFGPGTRLTVL.

The genes are TRBV29-1 and TRBJ2-7, with 7 nucleotides matching TRBD1. V lost 6 bases to trimming and J lost 1 base; unmatched junction nucleotides: 3. This CDR3 contains 12 residues. Germline V gene lookup returns CDR1 SQVTM and CDR2 ANQGSEA. The CDR3 loop reads CSVLQGSYEQYF. Written as DNA, the CDR3 is TGCAGCGTCCTACAGGGGTCCTACGAGCAGTACTTC.

This rearrangement joins TRBV7-8 to TRBJ1-1; TRBD1 might be the D (5 bases). Trimming left V 3 bases short and J 3 bases short, with 14 bases between. The CDR3 has 15 amino acids. CDR1 SGHVS and CDR2 FQNEAQ come from the germline V gene. In DNA form, the CDR3 reads TGTGCCAGCAGCTTCCTAAGGGCAGGGCACACTGAAGCTTTCTTT. It yields the protein CASSFLRAGHTEAFF.

V and J are TRBV3-1 and TRBJ2-1; D remains unclear. V was trimmed by 1 base and J by 13 bases, leaving 11 bases between them. Germline CDR1 is LGHDT and CDR2 is YNNKEL (reference sequence). The CDR3 loop spans 12 amino acids. Written as DNA, the CDR3 is TGTGCCAGCAGCCAAGGAGAACTATCCCAGTTCTTC. This codes for CASSQGELSQFF.

The chain carries TRBV7-2 and TRBJ2-1, with D tentatively TRBD2 (5 bases). Germline CDR1 SGHTA, CDR2 FQGNSA. Trimming stripped 5 bases from V and 7 bases from J, with 15 bases between. This CDR3 has 14 amino acids. The DNA for the CDR3 is TGTGCCAGCAGCAGCGGCAGGAGTACGAATGAGCAGTTCTTC. This sequence encodes CASSSGRSTNEQFF.

Turning to this clonotype: One junction end does not reproduce the germline sequence, and a read error may be involved. The chain employs TRBV12-3 or TRBV12-4 and TRBJ2-1, with 7 bases fitting TRBD1. The CDR3 length is 16 residues. The CDR3 protein is CASSFRGPVGYGERFF. The CDR3 region has the DNA TGTGCCAGCAGTTTTAGGGGGCCTGTAGGGTACGGTGAGCGGTTCTTC.

This clonotype was detected only a few times. The rearrangement uses TRBV7-9 and TRBJ2-1; TRBD2 agrees at 10 bases. V lost 4 bases and J lost 4; bases outside the gene matches: 10. CDR3 size: 17 residues. Germline values: CDR1 SEHNR, CDR2 FQNEAQ (reference sequence). CDR3 residues: CASSSRLAGKTYNEQFF. As DNA, the CDR3 is TGTGCCAGCAGCTCCAGACTAGCGGGTAAAACTTACAATGAGCAGTTCTTC.

In DNA, the CDR3 is TGTGCCAGCAGTTTAGTAGGGCCGAACGAGCAGTACTTC. Translation gives CASSLVGPNEQYF. V is TRBV27 and J is TRBJ2-4; the D is unclear. The DNA end is more similar to TRBJ2-7, so the J call may be wrong. The CDR3 totals 13 residues. Germline CDR1 and CDR2: MNHEY and SMNVEV (reference sequence).

The rearrangement joins TRBV10-1 to TRBJ1-1; no clear D. Germline V CDR1 and CDR2: WNHNN, SYGVQD (reference sequence). The CDR3 extends over 14 amino acids. V lost 0 bases to trimming and J lost 1 base, with 6 bases between them. CDR3 region: CASSESGGNTEAFF. CDR3 coding DNA: TGCGCCAGCAGTGAGTCGGGAGGGAACACTGAAGCTTTCTTT.

A note on this clonotype: Sequence at one end of the junction differs from germline and may be a read error. The V call is TRBV5-1, the J call TRBJ2-7; unclear D gene. Germline CDR1 and CDR2: SGHRS and YFSETQ. The CDR3 totals 12 residues. As DNA, the CDR3 is TGCACCAGCAGCCCGGCCTGGGGTGAGCAGTACTTC. Protein: CTSSPAWGEQYF.

This chain uses TRBV7-8 with TRBJ2-7, with 7 bases that match TRBD2. The length of the CDR3 is 16 residues. Germline CDR1 reads SGHVS; CDR2 reads FQNEAQ. Trimming took 2 bases from V and 4 from J; bases not matched to a gene: 11. The CDR3 DNA reads as TGTGCCAGCAGCTTACGTAAGGGGCTAGCGGTATACGAGCAGTACTTC. This gives the protein CASSLRKGLAVYEQYF.

The rearrangement joins TRBV19 to TRBJ2-7, with a tentative D call TRBD1 (6 bases). With 6 bases removed from V and 7 bases from J, the gap between germline ends came to 19 bases. Germline values: CDR1 LNHDA, CDR2 SQIVND (reference sequence). This CDR3 comprises 14 residues. The CDR3, as DNA: TGTGCCAGTAGCACGATCACAGGGTCGGGGGAGCAGTACTTC. It yields the protein CASSTITGSGEQYF.

This rearrangement joins TRBV27 to TRBJ2-1; D unclear. Trimming stripped 5 bases from V and 8 bases from J, with 13 bases between. Germline V gene data show CDR1 as MNHEY and CDR2 as SMNVEV (reference sequence). The CDR3 loop spans 13 amino acids. The CDR3 nucleotides read TGTGCCAGCAGTCTACGTAGGTGGGATGAGCAGTTCTTC. Translating it yields CASSLRRWDEQFF.

This clonotype has only a few counts. The chain recombines TRBV20-1 with TRBJ2-7; 10 bases match TRBD2. V shed 5 bases, J shed 2 bases, and the junction held 6 bases outside the gene matches. The CDR3 runs 14 residues. Germline CDR1 DFQATT, CDR2 SNEGSKA (reference sequence). CDR3 sequence: CSAPRLAGAYEQYF. The CDR3 region has the DNA TGCAGTGCTCCCCGGCTAGCGGGAGCCTACGAGCAGTACTTC.

The chain links TRBV7-9 to TRBJ2-7, with 7 bases lining up with TRBD2. V shed 7 bases and J 2 bases; nucleotides not matched to a gene: 8. The CDR3 consists of 14 residues. The germline V gene encodes CDR1 SEHNR and CDR2 FQNEAQ (reference sequence). The CDR3 sequence is CASKQSGATYEQYF. CDR3 DNA sequence: TGTGCCAGCAAGCAGAGCGGGGCGACCTACGAGCAGTACTTC.

The J gene is TRBJ1-2, the V gene TRBV3-1, with D perhaps matching TRBD1 (5 bases). Per germline, CDR1 LGHDT and CDR2 YNNKEL (reference sequence). Trimming shortened V by 5 bases and J by 8 bases, and 12 bases separated the two germline ends. This CDR3 has 12 residues. The CDR3: CASSFNWGGYTF. CDR3 DNA sequence: TGTGCCAGCAGCTTTAATTGGGGCGGCTACACCTTC.

This clonotype was seen only a few times. This sequence joins TRBV7-9 and TRBJ2-5; D is uncertain. There are 14 residues in the CDR3. Germline V lookup: CDR1 SEHNR, CDR2 FQNEAQ (reference sequence). The V and J ends lost 5 bases and 4 bases respectively, with 14 bases between them. CDR3: CASSRRDIRETQYF. The CDR3 region has the DNA TGTGCCAGCAGCAGGCGAGACATTAGAGAGACCCAGTACTTC.

This clonotype came up once. The genes are TRBV5-6 and TRBJ1-2; 8 bases agree with TRBD1. V was pared by 6 bases and J by 8 bases, with 12 bases of the junction left unmatched. The CDR3 totals 14 residues. CDR1 and CDR2 (germline): SGHDT, YYEEEE. DNA for the CDR3: TGTGCCAGCACCCCGGACAGGGCCAACAGGGGCTACACCTTC. Translation: CASTPDRANRGYTF.

V is TRBV20-1 and J is TRBJ1-2, with D hard to call. Germline V lookup: CDR1 DFQATT, CDR2 SNEGSKA (reference sequence). The CDR3 is 13 amino acids. V lost 5 bases and J lost 4, with 14 bases in between. CDR3 nucleotide sequence: TGCAGTGCTCCGACACGAGACTTCTATGGCTACACCTTC. Amino acids: CSAPTRDFYGYTF.

This clonotype was detected only a few times. The chain uses TRBV10-3 and TRBJ2-1; 12 nucleotides align to TRBD2. V lost 4 bases and J lost 2; bases outside the gene matches: 9. Looked up from germline, CDR1 is ENHRY and CDR2 is SYGVKD. CDR3 length equals 18 residues. The CDR3: CAISGGLAGRGPYNEQFF. CDR3 DNA: TGTGCCATCAGTGGCGGACTAGCGGGAAGGGGACCCTACAATGAGCAGTTCTTC.